The 20 T cell receptor beta chains below all came from one sample that was sequenced in a study of blood T cells in healthy people across ages. Sample-barcoded 5' priming and a J-beta primer mix drove a second PCR of roughly 6 to 12 cycles. MiXCR, run by TCRdb on the 5' RACE reads, gives a single entry per CDR3 protein. The sample includes under 1,100,000 distinct CDR3 sequences, roughly 24% of them seen just once. These same data were also listed under a study on T cells of mothers and their children.

The sample taken for sequencing was blood. The receptor source for this set is a girl aged 2 to 9 in good health.

This clonotype has a count of ten or more. J is TRBJ1-4 and V is TRBV15, with a weak D call TRBD1 (5 bases). This CDR3 has 15 residues. V lost 0 bases and J 0 bases, leaving 5 bases between the germline ends. The germline gives CDR1 LNHNV, CDR2 YYDKDF (reference sequence). The CDR3 DNA is TGTGCCACCAGCAGAGACAGGGCAACTAATGAAAAACTGTTTTTT. Translation gives CATSRDRATNEKLFF.

V gene TRBV11-2 combines with J gene TRBJ1-6; D is ambiguous. Trimming removed 2 bases from V and 10 bases from J, with 9 bases in between. The germline V gene encodes CDR1 SGHAT and CDR2 FQNNGV. The CDR3 covers 13 residues. This CDR3 is CASSLQVMSPLHF. The CDR3 DNA sequence: TGTGCCAGCAGCTTACAGGTCATGTCACCCCTCCACTTT.

This clonotype was recorded a few times. The CDR3 DNA sequence: TGCGCCAGCAGCTTTATCGGGGGTCTCTCCTACGAGCAGTACTTC. Protein: CASSFIGGLSYEQYF. The rearrangement links TRBV5-1 to TRBJ2-7, with a possible D match to TRBD2 (6 bases). The V end lost 2 bases, the J end lost 0 bases, and 12 bases lay between the germline ends. Germline assignment: CDR1 SGHRS and CDR2 YFSETQ. The CDR3 is 15 residues long. Supplemented by reference TRBV5-1 and TRBJ2-7, the full variable domain reads KAGVTQTPRYLIKTRGQQVTLSCSPISGHRSVSWYQQTPGQGLQFLFEYFSETQRNKGNFPGRFSGRQFSNSRSEMNVSTLELGDSALYLCASSFIGGLSYEQYFGPGTRLTVT.

This clonotype has only a few counts. The chain combines TRBV10-3 with TRBJ2-5; possible D gene TRBD1, 6 bases. Germline lookup yields CDR1 ENHRY and CDR2 SYGVKD. Between the trimmed V and J ends, which lost 10 bases and 2 bases, there was a span of 17 bases. This CDR3 region has 14 residues. The CDR3 reads CATGQGHRQETQYF. Here the CDR3 DNA reads TGTGCCACGGGGCAGGGACATCGGCAAGAGACCCAGTACTTC.

The rearrangement links TRBV7-2 to TRBJ2-7; D uncertain. The CDR3 covers 13 residues. Trimming removed 3 bases from V and 6 bases from J, with 12 bases in between. Germline V CDR1 and CDR2: SGHTA, FQGNSA. The CDR3 coding sequence is TGTGCCAGCAGCTTCGACTTGCCCTTCGAGCAGTACTTC. Its translation: CASSFDLPFEQYF. Full variable domain (missing parts from reference TRBV7-2 and TRBJ2-7): GAGVSQSPSNKVTEKGKDVELRCDPISGHTALYWYRQSLGQGLEFLIYFQGNSAPDKSGLPSDRFSAERTGGSVSTLTIQRTQQEDSAVYLCASSFDLPFEQYFGPGTRLTVT.

This chain uses TRBV12-3 or TRBV12-4 with TRBJ2-1; 7 positions agree with TRBD2. This CDR3 region has 14 residues. The J segment lost 9 bases and the V segment lost 5 bases, leaving 10 bases of the junction unmatched. DNA of the CDR3: TGTGCCAGCAGTCGGGGGGAGGGCCGAGGTGAGCAGTTCTTC. This translates into CASSRGEGRGEQFF.

The sample holds a few counts of this clonotype. The chain combines TRBV7-2 with TRBJ1-6, with D unresolved. The CDR3 runs to 14 residues. V shed 3 bases and J shed 6 bases, with 9 bases lying between them. Germline V gene data show CDR1 as SGHTA and CDR2 as FQGNSA. The CDR3 DNA sequence: TGTGCCAGCAGCTTCGGAACAGTTAATTCACCCCTCCACTTT. It encodes CASSFGTVNSPLHF.

This clonotype was observed a few times. In this CDR3 the conserved last residue, phenylalanine or tryptophan, is missing, so a read error is likely. The rearrangement joins TRBV20-1 to TRBJ2-1; 8 bases are shared with TRBD1. Germline CDR1 and CDR2: DFQATT and SNEGSKA (reference sequence). The CDR3 sequence is 14 residues long. The ends lost 3 bases at V and 2 bases at J; junction bases unmatched: 3. The CDR3: CSASPDRAYNEQFL. The CDR3 DNA reads TGCAGTGCTAGCCCGGACAGGGCCTACAATGAGCAGTTCCTC.

This clonotype has only a few counts. The chain combines TRBV20-1 with TRBJ2-1; 16 bases match TRBD2. CDR1 is DFQATT and CDR2 is SNEGSKA in the germline V gene (reference sequence). This CDR3 region has 16 residues. The junction had 5 bases not matched to a gene; V was cut back by 3 bases and J by 6 bases. The DNA for the CDR3 is TGCAGTGCTAGTGAAGGGACTAGCGGGAGGGGCAATGAGCAGTTCTTC. Translated: CSASEGTSGRGNEQFF.

This clonotype appeared a few times. The chain employs TRBV11-2 and TRBJ2-2; tentatively, D is TRBD2 (5 bases). From germline, CDR1 is SGHAT and CDR2 FQNNGV. V lost 4 bases, J lost 3 bases, and 9 bases lay in between. The CDR3 covers 14 residues. CDR3 protein: CASSSGIYTGELFF. For the CDR3, the DNA is TGTGCCAGCAGCTCCGGGATCTACACCGGGGAGCTGTTTTTT. The entire variable domain, with the rest obtained from reference TRBV11-2 and TRBJ2-2, is as follows: EAGVAQSPRYKIIEKRQSVAFWCNPISGHATLYWYQQILGQGPKLLIQFQNNGVVDDSQLPKDRFSAERLKGVDSTLKIQPAKLEDSAVYLCASSSGIYTGELFFGEGSRLTVL.

The chain recombines TRBV2 with TRBJ2-5; 8 nucleotides agree with TRBD2. With 8 bases clipped from V and 1 base from J, the junction kept 3 bases outside the gene matches. The CDR3 extends over 13 amino acids. Germline CDR1 is SNHLY and CDR2 is FYNNEI. CDR3 nucleotides: TGTGCCAGCCTAACTAGCGGCCAAGAGACCCAGTACTTC. Protein: CASLTSGQETQYF.

This clonotype came up a few times. This rearrangement joins TRBV4-1 to TRBJ2-7; unclear D gene. Trimming took off 1 base at V and 6 bases at J, with 13 bases between the two ends. This CDR3 is built from 14 residues. CDR1 and CDR2 (germline): MGHRA, YSYEKL. CDR3 protein: CASSQVNLMGEQYF. The CDR3 coding sequence is TGCGCCAGCAGCCAAGTCAATCTCATGGGCGAGCAGTACTTC.

The chain combines TRBV9 with TRBJ1-4, with D perhaps TRBD1 (6 bases). CDR1 SGDLS and CDR2 YYNGEE come from the germline V gene. V lost 1 base, J lost 8 bases, and 15 bases lay in between. This CDR3 has 15 residues. CDR3 DNA sequence: TGTGCCAGCAGCGTAAGACAGGCCCCGGTGGAAAAACTGTTTTTT. Its protein product is CASSVRQAPVEKLFF.

This rearrangement joins TRBV12-3 or TRBV12-4 to TRBJ2-5, with D unresolved. V was shortened by 6 bases and J by 6 bases, with 17 bases between the two germline ends. The CDR3 totals 14 residues. The CDR3 spells CASRAARGPKTQYF. The CDR3 DNA is TGTGCCAGCAGGGCGGCCCGTGGACCGAAGACCCAGTACTTC.

CDR3: CASSEGSFYTEAFF. CDR3 DNA sequence: TGTGCCAGCAGTGAGGGCAGTTTTTACACTGAAGCTTTCTTT. The chain links TRBV2 to TRBJ1-1; no clear D gene. V lost 3 bases and J 3 bases, leaving 11 bases between the germline ends. The germline gives CDR1 SNHLY, CDR2 FYNNEI. The CDR3 is 14 amino acids.

V usage is TRBV12-3 or TRBV12-4 and J usage is TRBJ1-1; D is unresolved. The ends were cut back, 8 bases at V and 0 bases at J, with 13 bases in the middle. The CDR3 is 14 amino acids. The CDR3 DNA follows: TGTGCCAGCTTGATCGGACGGATGAACACTGAAGCTTTCTTT. It yields the protein CASLIGRMNTEAFF.

This clonotype showed up just a few times. This sequence joins TRBV5-5 and TRBJ2-5, with unresolved D. Matching the DNA end better, TRBJ2-1 makes the J call doubtful. In germline, CDR1 is SGHKS, CDR2 YYEKEE (reference sequence). The CDR3 is 11 amino acids. Here the CDR3 reads CASSLTLPQFF. The CDR3 nucleotides read TGTGCCAGCAGCTTGACGCTCCCCCAGTTCTTC.

The genes are TRBV10-3 and TRBJ2-7; TRBD1 is a possible D gene (6 bases). The V gene lost 5 bases and the J gene lost 7 bases, with 12 bases spanning the gap. CDR1 and CDR2 from the germline V gene are ENHRY and SYGVKD. CDR3 length: 12 residues. As DNA, the CDR3 is TGTGCCATCAGTTTACAGGGCAATGAGCAGTACTTC. It yields the protein CAISLQGNEQYF.

This clonotype showed up many times. The junction does not match germline at one end; this may be a read error. The chain uses TRBV12-3 or TRBV12-4 and TRBJ2-5; TRBD2 is a possible D gene (6 bases). This CDR3 comprises 13 residues. The CDR3 DNA reads as TGCGCCAGCAGCCCCGGGAGTCAAGAGACCCAGTACTTC. Residues: CASSPGSQETQYF.

The table lists this clonotype with a few counts. The rearrangement uses TRBV14 and TRBJ1-1, with D uncertain. V lost 1 base to trimming and J lost 2 bases, with 8 bases between them. Germline V gene data show CDR1 as SGHDN and CDR2 as FVKESK. The length of the CDR3 is 14 residues. The CDR3 region has the DNA TGTGCCAGCAGCCAAGTCGCAGTCAACACTGAAGCTTTCTTT. Protein: CASSQVAVNTEAFF.